A single sample gave rise to the 29 T cell receptor beta chains below, sequenced in a study of OX40 agonist ivuxolimab in advanced cancers. Here immunoSEQ multiplex PCR was the method, and the copy in TCRdb shows in-frame clones only, minus some. The data hold about 64,000 clones, with around 93% observed a single time. The starting material was CD4+ or CD8+ T cells sorted from blood, obtained in a trial of the OX40 agonist ivuxolimab. The receptors were sampled from an adult with an advanced solid tumor such as melanoma, head and neck, liver or kidney cancer.

The rearrangement links TRBV25-1 to TRBJ1-2; maybe TRBD1 (5 bases). The germline V and J ends were trimmed by 4 bases and 4 bases, with 10 bases remaining between them. This CDR3 is built from 13 residues. Germline lookup yields CDR1 MGHDK and CDR2 SYGVNS. The DNA for the CDR3 is TGTGCCAGCAGTGCCAGGGAGGCCTATGGCTACACCTTC. This encodes CASSAREAYGYTF.

The chain joins TRBV5-4 to TRBJ2-1; 11 bases line up with TRBD1. The germline V gene encodes CDR1 SGHNT and CDR2 YYREEE (reference sequence). J gave up 2 bases and V 4 bases, and 2 bases lay outside the gene matches. The CDR3 extends over 15 amino acids. CDR3 bases: TGTGCCAGCAGCCAGGGACAGGGGGCCTACAATGAGCAGTTCTTC. This translates into CASSQGQGAYNEQFF.

This clone is a singleton in its sample. The chain joins TRBV19 to TRBJ2-1; 8 positions match TRBD2. The CDR3 extends over 15 amino acids. The V segment lost 4 bases and the J segment 2 bases; nucleotides outside the gene matches: 4. Germline V gene sequence: CDR1 LNHDA, CDR2 SQIVND (reference sequence). The DNA of the CDR3 is TGTGCCAGTAGTACTAGCGGGCACACCTACAATGAGCAGTTCTTC. It is translated as CASSTSGHTYNEQFF.

This chain connects TRBV6-1 to TRBJ2-1; a weak D match, TRBD2 (5 bases). Trimming removed 8 bases from V and 0 bases from J, with 14 bases in between. Germline loops: CDR1 MNHNS, CDR2 SASEGT. The CDR3 contains 15 residues. The CDR3 region is CASGIAPNSYNEQFF. CDR3 nucleotides: TGTGCCAGCGGGATAGCGCCTAACTCCTACAATGAGCAGTTCTTC.

This clone was found once. V usage is TRBV7-9 and J usage is TRBJ2-5; D possibly corresponds to TRBD1 (6 bases). The length of the CDR3 is 14 residues. The germline V and J ends were trimmed by 5 bases and 5 bases, with 15 bases remaining between them. Germline V gene lookup returns CDR1 SEHNR and CDR2 FQNEAQ (reference sequence). The DNA for the CDR3 is TGTGCCAGCAGCATCTACAGGGTTGGGGAGACCCAGTACTTC. Its protein is CASSIYRVGETQYF. The whole variable domain, filled in from reference TRBV7-9 and TRBJ2-5, reads DTGVSQNPRHKITKRGQNVTFRCDPISEHNRLYWYRQTLGQGPEFLTYFQNEAQLEKSRLLSDRFSAERPKGSFSTLEIQRTEQGDSAMYLCASSIYRVGETQYFGPGTRLLVL.

This clone was seen a single time. The rearrangement joins TRBV30 to TRBJ2-1; the match to TRBD2 covers 7 bases. CDR1 and CDR2 (germline): GTSNPN, SVGIG (reference sequence). The CDR3 is made up of 15 amino acids. V was clipped by 4 bases and J by 4 bases; unmatched bases: 10. CDR3 coding DNA: TGTGCCTGGATTCACACTAGCGACCAATACAATGAGCAGTTCTTC. Translated, it gives CAWIHTSDQYNEQFF.

The chain couples TRBV7-2 to TRBJ2-3; D is unresolved. V shed 3 bases and J shed 0 bases, with 10 bases lying between them. CDR1 SGHTA and CDR2 FQGNSA come from the germline V gene. This CDR3 is built from 15 residues. The CDR3 nucleotides are TGTGCCAGCAGCTTCGCTTGGGCTAGCACAGATACGCAGTATTTT. Its translation is CASSFAWASTDTQYF.

The chain uses TRBV6-5 and TRBJ2-7, with 7 bases identical to TRBD1. The length of the CDR3 is 14 residues. The V gene's germline CDR1 is MNHEY and CDR2 SVGAGI. V lost 1 base, J lost 2 bases, and 2 bases stayed unmatched. The CDR3 loop reads CASSYWDRPYEQYF. CDR3 nucleotide sequence: TGTGCCAGCAGTTACTGGGACAGACCCTACGAGCAGTACTTC.

The V gene is TRBV28, the J gene TRBJ1-5; D not certain. V dropped 3 bases and J dropped 0 bases, with 9 bases sitting between them. Germline assignment: CDR1 MDHEN and CDR2 SYDVKM. The CDR3 length is 15 residues. The DNA for the CDR3 is TGTGCCAGCAGTTTTTCGAAGTTTAGCAATCAGCCCCAGCATTTT. Translation gives CASSFSKFSNQPQHF.

The chain joins TRBV19 to TRBJ2-7; 12 bases fit TRBD2. CDR3 length: 17 amino acids. Germline V gene sequence: CDR1 LNHDA, CDR2 SQIVND (reference sequence). V was pared by 3 bases and J by 1 base, with 7 bases of the junction left unmatched. CDR3 loop: CASSISSGRAGSYEQYF. The CDR3 nucleotides are TGTGCCAGTAGTATCTCTAGCGGGAGGGCCGGATCCTACGAGCAGTACTTC.

The rearrangement joins TRBV2 to TRBJ2-1; perhaps TRBD1 as D (6 bases). This CDR3 is built from 15 residues. Germline-derived CDR1 and CDR2 are SNHLY and FYNNEI. V dropped 2 bases and J dropped 8 bases, with 16 bases sitting between them. CDR3 residues: CASSESGHLGDEQFF. The CDR3, as DNA: TGTGCCAGCAGTGAATCGGGACACCTTGGCGATGAGCAGTTCTTC.

V usage is TRBV30 and J usage is TRBJ2-7; 8 nucleotides agree with TRBD2. The CDR3 is 12 amino acids. Germline V gene sequence: CDR1 GTSNPN, CDR2 SVGIG (reference sequence). V was clipped by 4 bases and J by 2 bases; unmatched bases: 1. The CDR3 spells CAWTGRAYEQYF. In nucleotides, the CDR3 is TGTGCCTGGACCGGGAGGGCCTACGAGCAGTACTTC.

CDR3: CATTGRTDTQYF. CDR3 nucleotide sequence: TGTGCTACGACAGGGCGCACAGATACGCAGTATTTT. This chain uses TRBV19 with TRBJ2-3, with 7 bases lining up with TRBD1. Per the germline V gene, CDR1 is LNHDA and CDR2 is SQIVND (reference sequence). This CDR3 is 12 amino acids long.

J is TRBJ2-3 and V is TRBV6-1, with D possibly called TRBD1 or TRBD2 (5 bases each). The germline V gene has CDR1 MNHNS and CDR2 SASEGT. The length of the CDR3 is 13 residues. Deletions cut 6 bases from V and 6 bases from J, with 13 bases between. Here the CDR3 reads CASSRDPVDTQYF. The CDR3 region has the DNA TGTGCCAGCAGCCGGGACCCGGTGGATACGCAGTATTTT.

The chain's CDR3 is CASRDSGRGGEQYF. In DNA form, the CDR3 reads TGTGCCAGTAGAGATAGCGGGAGAGGGGGGGAGCAGTACTTC. The chain uses TRBV19 and TRBJ2-7; 9 nucleotides match TRBD2. Germline V lookup: CDR1 LNHDA, CDR2 SQIVND (reference sequence). V was clipped by 6 bases and J by 7 bases; unmatched bases: 10. The length of the CDR3 is 14 residues.

This clone was observed a single time. The chain couples TRBV7-2 to TRBJ1-4; D unresolved. The germline V gene has CDR1 SGHTA and CDR2 FQGNSA. CDR3 length equals 15 residues. The ends were cut back, 5 bases at V and 3 bases at J, with 13 bases in the middle. The CDR3 is CASSPFLGSNEKLFF. The DNA of the CDR3 is TGTGCCAGCAGCCCATTCTTGGGTTCTAATGAAAAACTGTTTTTT.

The chain couples TRBV6-5 to TRBJ1-2; possible D gene TRBD1, 5 bases. Trimming left V 5 bases short and J 3 bases short, with 16 bases between. The germline CDR1 and CDR2 sequences are MNHEY and SVGAGI. The CDR3 runs 15 residues. CDR3 sequence reads: CASSPGAREYYGYTF. The CDR3 bases are TGTGCCAGCAGTCCCGGGGCCCGTGAGTACTATGGCTACACCTTC.

V gene TRBV4-1 combines with J gene TRBJ2-1; 9 bases fit TRBD2. This CDR3 region has 15 residues. V lost 6 bases to trimming and J lost 5 bases; unmatched junction nucleotides: 8. The germline V gene encodes CDR1 MGHRA and CDR2 YSYEKL. CDR3 in DNA: TGCGCCAGCAGGGAGTCTAGCGGGATAAACAATGAGCAGTTCTTC. This encodes CASRESSGINNEQFF.

The chain uses TRBV6-6 and TRBJ1-5, with TRBD1 as a possible D gene (6 bases). The CDR3 extends over 13 amino acids. Trimming left V 7 bases short and J 6 bases short, with 13 bases between. The germline V gene encodes CDR1 MNHNY and CDR2 SVGAGI (reference sequence). This CDR3 reads CASTADRGQPQHF. The CDR3 DNA sequence: TGTGCCAGCACCGCGGACAGAGGTCAGCCCCAGCATTTT.

J is TRBJ1-2 and V is TRBV12-5; D is unclear. V was clipped by 2 bases and J by 2 bases, with 6 bases between them. Germline CDR1 and CDR2: LGHNT and FRNRAP. The CDR3 loop spans 13 amino acids. CDR3 bases: TGTGCTAGTGGTTTGCAGGTCAACTATGGCTACACCTTC. The encoded protein is CASGLQVNYGYTF.

The chain links TRBV2 to TRBJ2-1; 10 positions agree with TRBD2. Germline trimming cut 2 bases from V and 7 bases from J; bases unmatched to any gene: 5. There are 15 residues in the CDR3. CDR1 SNHLY and CDR2 FYNNEI come from the germline V gene. CDR3 nucleotides: TGTGCCAGCAGTGAATGGGGTAGCGGGAGGAATGAGCAGTTCTTC. It specifies CASSEWGSGRNEQFF. Complete variable domain (other parts from reference TRBV2 and TRBJ2-1): EPEVTQTPSHQVTQMGQEVILRCVPISNHLYFYWYRQILGQKVEFLVSFYNNEISEKSEIFDDQFSVERPDGSNFTLKIRSTKLEDSAMYFCASSEWGSGRNEQFFGPGTRLTVL.

The chain recombines TRBV9 with TRBJ2-5; 8 nucleotides line up with TRBD1. V was clipped by 2 bases and J by 4 bases; unmatched bases: 1. There are 13 residues in the CDR3. Germline V CDR1 and CDR2: SGDLS, YYNGEE. CDR3 protein: CASSVTGAETQYF. The CDR3 bases are TGTGCCAGCAGCGTGACAGGGGCAGAGACCCAGTACTTC.

The rearrangement links TRBV10-3 to TRBJ1-1; a weak D match, TRBD1 (6 bases). This CDR3 spans 14 amino acids. Germline-derived CDR1 and CDR2 are ENHRY and SYGVKD. The V and J ends lost 2 bases and 0 bases respectively, with 7 bases between them. The CDR3 reads CAISETGMNTEAFF. The CDR3 region has the DNA TGTGCCATCAGTGAGACAGGGATGAACACTGAAGCTTTCTTT.

The chain couples TRBV27 to TRBJ1-1; 7 bases match TRBD1. V lost 6 bases and J lost 6; bases outside the gene matches: 25. This CDR3 region has 19 residues. Germline loops: CDR1 MNHEY, CDR2 SMNVEV (reference sequence). CDR3 nucleotide sequence: TGTGCCAGCAGACCCTTGGTACCTGGACAAGGGGGCAAGGTCGCTGAAGCTTTCTTT. This gives the protein CASRPLVPGQGGKVAEAFF.

The rearrangement joins TRBV10-3 to TRBJ2-7; 8 nucleotides match TRBD2. Trimming took 4 bases from V and 3 from J; bases not matched to a gene: 5. The CDR3 is made up of 14 amino acids. CDR1 is ENHRY and CDR2 is SYGVKD in the germline V gene. The CDR3: CAISGAGELYEQYF. CDR3 nucleotides: TGTGCCATCAGTGGAGCGGGAGAACTCTACGAGCAGTACTTC.

This chain connects TRBV9 to TRBJ2-1; 9 bases map to TRBD2. V was clipped by 0 bases and J by 6 bases; unmatched bases: 13. Germline CDR1 and CDR2: SGDLS and YYNGEE. The CDR3 is 18 residues long. CDR3 coding DNA: TGTGCCAGCAGCGTAGCCCCACTTAGCACTAGCGGGTCCAATGAGCAGTTCTTC. It yields the protein CASSVAPLSTSGSNEQFF. Full variable domain (missing parts from reference TRBV9 and TRBJ2-1): DSGVTQTPKHLITATGQRVTLRCSPRSGDLSVYWYQQSLDQGLQFLIQYYNGEERAKGNILERFSAQQFPDLHSELNLSSLELGDSALYFCASSVAPLSTSGSNEQFFGPGTRLTVL.

The chain recombines TRBV5-1 with TRBJ2-1, with unresolved D. CDR1 is SGHRS and CDR2 is YFSETQ in the germline V gene. This CDR3 comprises 16 residues. Trimming took off 2 bases at V and 5 bases at J, with 17 bases between the two ends. The CDR3 DNA sequence: TGCGCCAGCAGCTTAATGGTAGCAGGCGGACACAATGAGCAGTTCTTC. It encodes CASSLMVAGGHNEQFF. Complete variable domain (other parts from reference TRBV5-1 and TRBJ2-1): KAGVTQTPRYLIKTRGQQVTLSCSPISGHRSVSWYQQTPGQGLQFLFEYFSETQRNKGNFPGRFSGRQFSNSRSEMNVSTLELGDSALYLCASSLMVAGGHNEQFFGPGTRLTVL.

This clone was recorded once. V usage is TRBV6-1 and J usage is TRBJ2-5; 8 positions match TRBD1. The CDR3 is 15 residues long. The V gene end was trimmed by 7 bases and the J gene end by 5 bases; junction bases not matched to a gene: 12. Germline lookup yields CDR1 MNHNS and CDR2 SASEGT. CDR3 in DNA: TGTGCCAGCACCAACGGACAGGGCCAGGGGGAGACCCAGTACTTC. Protein: CASTNGQGQGETQYF.

V usage is TRBV5-4 and J usage is TRBJ1-2; 7 bases are shared with TRBD1. The V segment lost 3 bases and the J segment 4 bases; nucleotides outside the gene matches: 9. The length of the CDR3 is 15 residues. The V gene's germline CDR1 is SGHNT and CDR2 YYREEE (reference sequence). The CDR3 DNA reads as TGTGCCAGCAGCTCGCAAACCGGGACAGTCTATGGCTACACCTTC. Protein product: CASSSQTGTVYGYTF.